The TCR beta chain described here comes from a study of Ad26.COV2.S vaccination and SARS-CoV-2 variants (dated by TCRdb to the early 2020s). Turning to the overall study: Vaccine-arm donors came from COV1001, a multicentre, randomized, double-blind, placebo-controlled phase I-IIa trial of Ad26.COV2.S in healthy adults. Dosing of Ad26.COV2.S was intramuscular, at either 5x10^10 or 1x10^11 viral particles, delivered as one shot or as two shots spaced 56 days apart. TCRbeta repertoire sequencing served as the tool for gauging how specific and how broad the SARS-CoV-2-reactive T cell receptors were following Ad26.COV2.S vaccination. Participants in the trial were split at random into five groups of five each, receiving low-dose or high-dose Ad26.COV2.S once or twice, or else placebo on both occasions. Throughout the experiments and outcome assessment, investigators stayed blinded to trial group allocation. A total of 32 samples were included in the TCR-sequenced set, comprising 19 Ad26.COV2.S vaccine recipients, 5 placebo recipients and 8 SARS-CoV-2 convalescent individuals. General conclusions and limits of the study: The study lacked the statistical power to compare responses across vaccine doses or regimens. The authors noted that the TCR breadth and depth analyses may have underestimated total T cell responses. After vaccination, substantial breadth of spike-specific CD8+ and CD4+ T cell responses was reported. Spike-specific TCR breadth was higher in Ad26.COV2.S recipients than in placebo recipients (P = 0.0014). Comparable non-spike TCR breadth was observed between vaccine and placebo recipients, consistent with only spike being contained in the vaccine.

The immunoSEQ Assay was used to sequence TCRbeta CDR3 regions. After extraction, genomic DNA underwent amplification by bias-controlled multiplex PCR, followed by high-throughput sequencing. The original pipeline was this. To quantify the absolute abundance of every unique TCRbeta CDR3 region, sequences were collapsed and filtered. Usable DNA was measured by amplifying reference genes present in all nucleated cells, and TCRbeta template counts were normalized to that usable DNA to estimate T cell fraction. Repertoire TCRs were annotated as SARS-CoV-2-specific when V gene, CDR3 amino acid sequence and J gene were exactly matched to a known reactive TCR set. MIRA supplied the reference SARS-CoV-2 TCR set, which was filtered for enrichment in COVID-19-positive ImmuneCODE repertoires so that public or cross-reactive TCRs were removed. Based on the MIRA antigens, annotated TCRs were further analysed at the level of specific ORF or position within ORF. Breadth was defined as the number of annotated unique rearrangements divided by the total number of unique productive rearrangements, and depth was defined as the summed frequency of the annotated unique rearrangements. Group comparisons of TCR breadth used two-sided Wilcoxon rank-sum tests. TCRdb obtained this table from immuneACCESS and retained in-frame rearrangements with V and J assigned. These tables miss some clones; where compared with another copy, unresolved V genes account for less than half of the shortfall, and the remainder is unexplained. The V and J calls and clone size were taken over from that table, and D and trimming were inferred from the DNA. The sample includes fewer than 900,000 clones, with 89% observed a single time. Clones ranked in the top ten supply about 1.5% of the sample.

V is clipped by 3 bases and J by 2 bases, and the sequence between their germline boundaries is 16 bases long. From cysteine to phenylalanine, the CDR3 is 16 amino acids long. Only the CDR3 region is kept as DNA, spanning 48 bases read in frame from base 1. CDR1 and CDR2, looked up from the germline V gene, are SGHDN and FVKESK. As for this clone: There is no known antigen for this receptor. No much larger clone exists at a distance of one base, and base qualities are not known.

What the treatment or condition label conveys for this sample: approximately 18 received Ad26.COV2.S at low or high dose, single or two shots; 5 received placebo; per-sample allocation not given. For vaccine and placebo recipients, the sequenced repertoires came from samples collected on day 63 after the first injection. In Cohort 1b, 20 to 25 adults aged 18-55 years were enrolled at a single site in Boston, USA, between 29 July and 7 August 2020. As a vaccine, Ad26.COV2.S was a replication-incompetent adenovirus type 26 vector that expressed a prefusion-stabilized SARS-CoV-2 spike protein derived from the original Wuhan strain.

This sample comprised peripheral blood, obtained in a trial of Ad26.COV2.S vaccine versus placebo. The clonotype was recovered from a person aged 18-60 years who received the Ad26.COV2.S COVID-19 vaccine or a placebo. The V and J segments used are TRBV14 and TRBJ1-2; TRBD1 might be the D gene, on 5 matching bases. This receptor has the CDR3 CASSHHAGSSNYGYTF. DNA sequence: TGTGCCAGCAGCCATCACGCAGGGTCCTCGAACTATGGCTACACCTTC.